This T cell receptor beta chain was recovered during a study of regulatory T cells in long-lasting Graves disease. Time point denoted: persistent/refractory GD, antithyroid drugs over 5 years with positive TRAb. RNA extracted from PBMCs served as the sequencing template. This clonotype was recorded many times. To make TCR beta libraries, researchers used iRepertoire HTBI primers and Arm-PCR of CDR3 regions. TCRdb independently ran MiXCR on the multiplex PCR reads; one entry per CDR3 protein. The sample has some 370,000 distinct CDR3 sequences, about 23% seen once. This receptor was obtained from a woman in her thirties or forties with Graves disease. The sequencing here drew on peripheral blood mononuclear cells (PBMCs), taken when the disease was refractory, from a patient treated with antithyroid drugs.

DNA for the CDR3: TGTGCCAGCAGTTCACTCTCCGCGACTAGCGGGAGGGGTTACGAGCAGTACTTC. Amino acid sequence: CASSSLSATSGRGYEQYF. The chain employs TRBV27 and TRBJ2-7, with 14 bases aligning to TRBD2. The CDR3 extends over 18 amino acids. Unmatched junction bases numbered 12, after V lost 4 bases and J lost 4 bases. The germline V gene encodes CDR1 MNHEY and CDR2 SMNVEV (reference sequence).